These 25 T cell receptor beta chains originate from one sample sequenced in a study of T cells after yellow fever vaccination. MiXCR, applied by TCRdb to the 5' RACE reads, yields one record per CDR3 protein. This table holds roughly 340,000 distinct CDR3 sequences, around 3.9% found once. The specimen was PBMCs, collected 5 days after the yellow fever booster vaccination. The receptors originated from a young man who received the YFV17D yellow fever vaccine.

There are many counts of this clonotype. J is TRBJ1-1 and V is TRBV6-5; no firm D call. Trimming pared 8 bases from V and 2 bases from J, leaving 18 bases between. This CDR3 is 15 amino acids long. Per germline, CDR1 MNHEY and CDR2 SVGAGI. The CDR3 protein is CASGRGRVINTEAFF. The CDR3 region has the DNA TGTGCCAGCGGCCGCGGACGGGTAATTAACACTGAAGCTTTCTTT.

This clonotype has just a few counts. The chain links TRBV11-2 to TRBJ2-7; D call uncertain. This CDR3 is built from 14 residues. Per the germline V gene, CDR1 is SGHAT and CDR2 is FQNNGV. Between the trimmed V and J ends, which lost 0 bases and 6 bases, there was a span of 12 bases. CDR3: CASSLDIWAGEQYV. In DNA form, the CDR3 reads TGTGCCAGCAGCTTAGATATCTGGGCAGGCGAGCAGTACGTC.

This clonotype appeared many times. The chain joins TRBV5-1 to TRBJ2-6, with 7 bases fitting TRBD1. J lost 1 base, V lost 2 bases, and 6 bases had no gene match. The CDR3 has 17 residues. CDR1 is SGHRS, CDR2 YFSETQ, per germline. The CDR3 sequence: CASSLMGQLSGANVLTF. The CDR3 region has the DNA TGCGCCAGCAGCTTAATGGGACAGCTATCTGGGGCCAACGTCCTGACTTTC.

This clonotype was counted at least ten times. The gene calls are TRBV25-1 and TRBJ1-1; D uncertain. This CDR3 has 12 amino acids. Germline V gene lookup returns CDR1 MGHDK and CDR2 SYGVNS. The V and J ends lost 6 bases and 3 bases respectively, with 8 bases between them. The CDR3 DNA is TGTGCCAGCAGGTGGGGATACACTGAAGCTTTCTTT. Translated, it gives CASRWGYTEAFF.

The genes are TRBV20-1 and TRBJ2-7; the match to TRBD2 covers 11 bases. This CDR3 has 16 residues. CDR1 and CDR2 (germline): DFQATT, SNEGSKA (reference sequence). J was trimmed by 3 bases and V by 6 bases; bases with no gene match: 13. CDR3 amino acids: CSAQRSLAGGIYEQYF. Written as DNA, the CDR3 is TGCAGTGCCCAACGAAGTCTAGCGGGGGGTATCTACGAGCAGTACTTC.

This clonotype has only a few counts. V and J are TRBV4-3 and TRBJ1-6; the match to TRBD1 covers 7 bases. Germline V lookup: CDR1 LGHNA, CDR2 YSLEER. V lost 3 bases to trimming and J lost 10 bases; unmatched junction nucleotides: 9. CDR3 length equals 15 residues. CDR3 sequence reads: CASSHVKGARSPLHF. As DNA, the CDR3 is TGCGCCAGCAGCCATGTCAAGGGGGCTCGGTCACCCCTCCACTTT.

This clonotype was seen repeatedly, ten times or more. Germline and junction disagree at one end, which may indicate a read error. The chain has TRBV5-1 and TRBJ1-3, with a weak D call TRBD1 (6 bases). CDR3 length: 14 amino acids. Germline V lookup: CDR1 SGHRS, CDR2 YFSETQ. For the CDR3, the DNA is TGTGCCAGCAGCTTACAGGGCTCTGGAAACACCATATATTTT. It translates to CASSLQGSGNTIYF.

The chain employs TRBV5-6 and TRBJ1-2; unclear D gene. This CDR3 has 17 residues. Germline V gene data show CDR1 as SGHDT and CDR2 as YYEEEE. V lost 0 bases and J lost 6, with 21 bases in between. CDR3: CASSLVRQREAYNGYTF. For the CDR3, the DNA is TGTGCCAGCAGCTTGGTTCGGCAGAGAGAGGCATATAATGGCTACACCTTC. The variable domain in full, with the rest retrieved from reference TRBV5-6 and TRBJ1-2, is DAGVTQSPTHLIKTRGQQVTLRCSPKSGHDTVSWYQQALGQGPQFIFQYYEEEERQRGNFPDRFSGHQFPNYSSELNVNALLLGDSALYLCASSLVRQREAYNGYTFGSGTRLTVV.

This clonotype was counted at least ten times. The genes are TRBV30 and TRBJ1-6; D is ambiguous. CDR3 size: 12 residues. V was cut by 3 bases and J by 8 bases, with 8 bases left in between. Germline loops: CDR1 GTSNPN, CDR2 SVGIG (reference sequence). CDR3 DNA: TGTGCCTGGAGGGTTGGGGATTCACCCCTCCACTTT. Its translation: CAWRVGDSPLHF.

This clonotype has more than one count but fewer than ten. The chain carries TRBV29-1 and TRBJ1-1; TRBD1 might be the D (5 bases). From germline, CDR1 is SQVTM and CDR2 ANQGSEA. V lost 6 bases and J 10 bases, leaving 15 bases between the germline ends. There are 11 residues in the CDR3. In nucleotides, the CDR3 is TGCAGCGTCGGGGACCGGACTCGAGCTTTCTTT. Amino acid sequence: CSVGDRTRAFF.

This clonotype was seen a few times. The V call is TRBV5-4, the J call TRBJ1-2, with TRBD1 matching over 9 bases. Trimming cost V 4 bases and J 7 bases; bases outside gene matches: 14. CDR3 length: 16 residues. Germline values: CDR1 SGHNT, CDR2 YYREEE (reference sequence). The CDR3 DNA sequence: TGTGCCAGCAGCCCCCGGGACAGGGCTCTCGCTTTTGGCTACACCTTC. Translation gives CASSPRDRALAFGYTF.

This clonotype was observed a handful of times. V usage is TRBV4-1 and J usage is TRBJ1-1; D is possibly TRBD1 (6 bases). This CDR3 has 17 amino acids. The V gene's germline CDR1 is MGHRA and CDR2 YSYEKL. V was clipped by 5 bases and J by 1 base, with 20 bases between them. The CDR3 here is CASSSRQGMGGNTEAFF. In nucleotides, the CDR3 is TGCGCCAGCAGCTCACGGCAGGGGATGGGGGGGAACACTGAAGCTTTCTTT.

V and J are TRBV20-1 and TRBJ1-4; D perhaps matches TRBD1 (5 bases). Per germline, CDR1 DFQATT and CDR2 SNEGSKA (reference sequence). This CDR3 region has 11 residues. V was shortened by 5 bases and J by 11 bases, with 12 bases between the two germline ends. CDR3 DNA: TGCAGTGCTGGTATCCAGGGTAAACTGTTTTTT. It codes for CSAGIQGKLFF.

This clonotype was seen ten or more times. This rearrangement joins TRBV7-2 to TRBJ2-5; D is perhaps TRBD1 or TRBD2 (5 bases each). V lost 8 bases, J lost 3 bases, and 13 bases lay in between. The CDR3 sequence is 13 residues long. CDR1 is SGHTA, CDR2 FQGNSA, per germline. The DNA of the CDR3 is TGTGCCAGCGAGGGGTCGAACGAAGAGACCCAGTACTTC. Protein product: CASEGSNEETQYF.

The chain employs TRBV5-1 and TRBJ2-1; maybe TRBD1 (6 bases). This CDR3 has 15 residues. Germline V gene data show CDR1 as SGHRS and CDR2 as YFSETQ. V shed 4 bases and J shed 8 bases, with 19 bases lying between them. The CDR3 coding sequence is TGCGCCAGCAGCGAAGGACAGCCGCCTACAGATGAGCAGTTCTTC. Its protein product is CASSEGQPPTDEQFF.

This clonotype was observed at least ten times. The rearrangement links TRBV4-3 to TRBJ2-7, with 7 nucleotides matching TRBD1. CDR1 is LGHNA and CDR2 is YSLEER in the germline V gene. The CDR3 consists of 16 residues. With V trimmed by 0 bases and J by 2 bases, 7 bases remained unmatched. The DNA for the CDR3 is TGCGCCAGCAGCCAAGAACTATCTCAGGGGGCCTACGAGCAGTACTTC. Amino acids: CASSQELSQGAYEQYF.

The rearrangement links TRBV5-4 to TRBJ2-3; 9 nucleotides line up with TRBD1. Germline V gene sequence: CDR1 SGHNT, CDR2 YYREEE (reference sequence). The CDR3 runs 16 residues. The ends lost 1 base at V and 4 bases at J; junction bases unmatched: 7. The CDR3 DNA reads as TGTGCCAGCAGCTTGCCTCCGGGACAGGGTGCAGATACGCAGTATTTT. Translating it yields CASSLPPGQGADTQYF.

In this sample, this clonotype turned up a few times. The chain links TRBV18 to TRBJ2-4; 11 bases align to TRBD1. J gave up 8 bases and V 2 bases, and 8 bases lay outside the gene matches. The length of the CDR3 is 16 residues. CDR1 and CDR2 from the germline V gene are KGHSH and LQKENI. DNA of the CDR3: TGTGCCAGCTCACCAGGGAGAAGGGACAGGGGGGACATTCAGTACTTC. It encodes CASSPGRRDRGDIQYF.

This clonotype has at least ten counts. This chain connects TRBV5-1 to TRBJ2-6, with D possibly being TRBD1 (5 bases). Trimming stripped 2 bases from V and 3 bases from J, with 12 bases between. This CDR3 contains 16 residues. Germline loops: CDR1 SGHRS, CDR2 YFSETQ. CDR3 DNA sequence: TGCGCCAGCAGCTTTGGGGCTCTGGGTGGGGCCAACGTCCTGACTTTC. Protein sequence: CASSFGALGGANVLTF.

This clonotype was recorded a few times. The rearrangement links TRBV20-1 to TRBJ2-5, with 7 bases aligning to TRBD2. V was clipped by 3 bases and J by 3 bases; unmatched bases: 10. This CDR3 is built from 15 residues. CDR1 is DFQATT, CDR2 SNEGSKA, per germline (reference sequence). CDR3 sequence (DNA): TGCAGTGCTAGCAGGATCCTAGCGGTAGAAGAGACCCAGTACTTC. Translating gives CSASRILAVEETQYF.

This clonotype was seen at least ten times. The rearrangement joins TRBV5-5 to TRBJ1-1; the D gene is possibly TRBD1 (6 bases). Germline V CDR1 and CDR2: SGHKS, YYEKEE (reference sequence). V shed 3 bases and J shed 5 bases, with 17 bases lying between them. The CDR3 covers 15 residues. The CDR3 reads CASSWGETGLTEAFF. The CDR3 DNA follows: TGTGCCAGCAGCTGGGGGGAGACAGGACTGACTGAAGCTTTCTTT.

V usage is TRBV4-2 and J usage is TRBJ2-7, with 9 bases that match TRBD2. CDR1 is LGHNA and CDR2 is YNFKEQ in the germline V gene. Trimming took 0 bases from V and 5 from J; bases not matched to a gene: 5. CDR3 length: 15 amino acids. The CDR3 nucleotides read TGTGCCAGCAGCCAAGATCTCGCTAGCGGGGACGAGCAGTACTTC. Its protein product is CASSQDLASGDEQYF.

This clonotype was seen repeatedly, ten times or more. CDR3: CASSLDSVSGTQYF. The CDR3, as DNA: TGCGCCAGCAGCTTGGACTCAGTCAGCGGTACGCAGTATTTT. This sequence joins TRBV5-1 and TRBJ2-3; tentative D call: TRBD2 (5 bases). Germline V gene sequence: CDR1 SGHRS, CDR2 YFSETQ. The germline V and J ends were trimmed by 0 bases and 8 bases, with 13 bases remaining between them. The CDR3 length is 14 residues. Supplemented by reference TRBV5-1 and TRBJ2-3, the full variable domain reads KAGVTQTPRYLIKTRGQQVTLSCSPISGHRSVSWYQQTPGQGLQFLFEYFSETQRNKGNFPGRFSGRQFSNSRSEMNVSTLELGDSALYLCASSLDSVSGTQYFGPGTRLTVL.

The chain carries TRBV18 and TRBJ2-1, with TRBD1 matching 7 bases. There are 15 residues in the CDR3. CDR1 is KGHSH and CDR2 is LQKENI in the germline V gene. V shed 5 bases and J 4 bases; nucleotides not matched to a gene: 8. The CDR3 region has the DNA TGTGCCAGCTCAGAGAACAGGGGAGAATACAATGAGCAGTTCTTC. This encodes CASSENRGEYNEQFF.

This clonotype turned up a few times. The chain is built from TRBV6-6 and TRBJ1-5; possibly TRBD1 for D (5 bases). Germline loops: CDR1 MNHNY, CDR2 SVGAGI (reference sequence). CDR3 length equals 14 residues. Between the trimmed V and J ends, which lost 6 bases and 3 bases, there was a span of 12 bases. The CDR3 protein is CASSPQGDNQPQHF. For the CDR3, the DNA is TGTGCCAGCAGCCCCCAAGGGGACAATCAGCCCCAGCATTTT.